This TCR beta chain comes out of a study of breast tumors, draining lymph nodes, adjacent tissues. Note on this clonotype: A read error is likely, as this CDR3 ends without the conserved phenylalanine or tryptophan.

TCRdb re-derived calls from the multiplex PCR reads in MiXCR, one entry per CDR3 protein. The repertoire has approximately 90,000 distinct CDR3 sequences, around 29% of them found once; the top ten carry 8.1%. J was trimmed by 5 bases and V by 5 bases; bases with no gene match: 10. CDR3 length: 14 amino acids. The V gene's germline CDR1 is DFQATT and CDR2 SNEGSKA (reference sequence). Breast cancer patients provided tissue from their axillary draining lymph nodes. This chain connects TRBV20-1 to TRBJ2-5; 8 bases are a match to TRBD1. Sequencing input: axillary lymph node tissue. The receptor's source is a female donor with breast cancer. Some clones in this sample may be carry-over from other donors' samples. The CDR3: CSAQKTGAEETQYS. CDR3 nucleotide sequence: TGCAGTGCTCAGAAGACAGGGGCCGAGGAGACCCAGTACTCC.